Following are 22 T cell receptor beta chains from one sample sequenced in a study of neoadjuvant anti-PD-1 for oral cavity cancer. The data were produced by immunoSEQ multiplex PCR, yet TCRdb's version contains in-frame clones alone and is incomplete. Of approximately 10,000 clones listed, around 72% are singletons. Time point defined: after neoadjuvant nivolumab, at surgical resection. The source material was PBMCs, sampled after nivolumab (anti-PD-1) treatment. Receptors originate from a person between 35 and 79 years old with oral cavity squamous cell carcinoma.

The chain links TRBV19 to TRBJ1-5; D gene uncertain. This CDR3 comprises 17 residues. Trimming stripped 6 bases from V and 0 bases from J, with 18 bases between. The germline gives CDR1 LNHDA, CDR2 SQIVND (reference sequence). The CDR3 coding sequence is TGTGCCAGTAGGTCCGGGATTCAAAGTTATAGCAATCAGCCCCAGCATTTT. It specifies CASRSGIQSYSNQPQHF.

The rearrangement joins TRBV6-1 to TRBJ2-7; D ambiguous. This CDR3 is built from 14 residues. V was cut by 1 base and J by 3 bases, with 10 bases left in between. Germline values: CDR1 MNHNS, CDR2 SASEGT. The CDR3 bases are TGTGCCAGCAGTGAAGGGCCCAGAGGCTACGAGCAGTACTTC. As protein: CASSEGPRGYEQYF.

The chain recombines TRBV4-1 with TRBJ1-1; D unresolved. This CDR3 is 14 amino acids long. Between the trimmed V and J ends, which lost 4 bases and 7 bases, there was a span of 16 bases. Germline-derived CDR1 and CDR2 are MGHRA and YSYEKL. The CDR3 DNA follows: TGCGCCAGCAGCCTACTACATCCGTATGATGAAGCTTTCTTT. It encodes CASSLLHPYDEAFF.

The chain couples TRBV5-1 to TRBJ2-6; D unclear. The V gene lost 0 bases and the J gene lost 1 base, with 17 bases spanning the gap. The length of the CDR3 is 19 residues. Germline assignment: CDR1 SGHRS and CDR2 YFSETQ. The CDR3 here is CASSLGPPVMGSGANVLTF. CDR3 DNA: TGCGCCAGCAGCTTGGGCCCCCCCGTTATGGGGTCTGGGGCCAACGTCCTGACTTTC.

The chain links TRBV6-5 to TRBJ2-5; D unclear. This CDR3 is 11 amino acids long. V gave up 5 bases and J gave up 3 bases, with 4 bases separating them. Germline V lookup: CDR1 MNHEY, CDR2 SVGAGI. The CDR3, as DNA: TGTGCCAGCAGTCATAAAGAGACCCAGTACTTC. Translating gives CASSHKETQYF.

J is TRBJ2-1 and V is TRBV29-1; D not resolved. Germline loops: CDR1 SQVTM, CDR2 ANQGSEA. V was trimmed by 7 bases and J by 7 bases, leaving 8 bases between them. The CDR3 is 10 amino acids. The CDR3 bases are TGCAGCGCAGTAATAAATGAGCAGTTCTTC. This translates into CSAVINEQFF.

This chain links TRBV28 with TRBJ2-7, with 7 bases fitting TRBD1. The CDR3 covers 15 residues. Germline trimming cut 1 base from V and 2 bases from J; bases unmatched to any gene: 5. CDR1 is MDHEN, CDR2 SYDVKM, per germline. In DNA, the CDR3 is TGTGCCAGCAGTTTATCTGGGACAGCACCCTACGAGCAGTACTTC. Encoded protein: CASSLSGTAPYEQYF.

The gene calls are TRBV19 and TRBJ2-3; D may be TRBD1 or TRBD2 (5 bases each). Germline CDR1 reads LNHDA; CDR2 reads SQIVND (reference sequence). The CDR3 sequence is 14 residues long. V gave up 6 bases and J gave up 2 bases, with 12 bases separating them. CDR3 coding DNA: TGTGCCAGTAGCCGAGGGACGGCCACAGATACGCAGTATTTT. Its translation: CASSRGTATDTQYF.

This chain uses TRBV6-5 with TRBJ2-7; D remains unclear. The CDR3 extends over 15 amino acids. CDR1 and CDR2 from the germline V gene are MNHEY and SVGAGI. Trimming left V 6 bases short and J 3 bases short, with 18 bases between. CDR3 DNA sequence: TGTGCCAGCAGCCCCGGTGGTGTTTCGAACTACGAGCAGTACTTC. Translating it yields CASSPGGVSNYEQYF.

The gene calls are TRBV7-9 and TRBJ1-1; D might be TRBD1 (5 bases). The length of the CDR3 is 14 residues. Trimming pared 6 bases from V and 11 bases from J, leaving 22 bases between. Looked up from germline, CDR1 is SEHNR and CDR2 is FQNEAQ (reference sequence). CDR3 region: CASSKMGQYGVAFF. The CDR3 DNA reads TGTGCCAGCAGTAAAATGGGGCAGTACGGGGTGGCTTTCTTT.

This CDR3 reads CASTVDRLTDTQYF. DNA for the CDR3: TGTGCCAGCACTGTTGACAGACTCACAGATACGCAGTATTTT. The chain combines TRBV6-1 with TRBJ2-3, with D possibly TRBD1 on 5 matching bases. Germline V lookup: CDR1 MNHNS, CDR2 SASEGT. The CDR3 extends over 14 amino acids. V lost 7 bases and J lost 2, with 13 bases in between.

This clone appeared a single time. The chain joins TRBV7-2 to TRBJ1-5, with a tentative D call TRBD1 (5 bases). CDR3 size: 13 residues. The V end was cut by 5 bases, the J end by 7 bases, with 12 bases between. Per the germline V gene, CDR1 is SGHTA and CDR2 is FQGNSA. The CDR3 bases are TGTGCCAGCAGCAATTCGGGGACCCAGCCCCAGCATTTT. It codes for CASSNSGTQPQHF.

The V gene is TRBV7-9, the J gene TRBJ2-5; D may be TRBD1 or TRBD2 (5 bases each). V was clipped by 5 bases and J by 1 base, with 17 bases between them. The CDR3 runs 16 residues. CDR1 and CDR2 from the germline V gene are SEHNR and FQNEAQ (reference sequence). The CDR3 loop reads CASSPRGPQIQETQYF. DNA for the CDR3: TGTGCCAGCAGCCCCCGGGGCCCACAGATCCAAGAGACCCAGTACTTC.

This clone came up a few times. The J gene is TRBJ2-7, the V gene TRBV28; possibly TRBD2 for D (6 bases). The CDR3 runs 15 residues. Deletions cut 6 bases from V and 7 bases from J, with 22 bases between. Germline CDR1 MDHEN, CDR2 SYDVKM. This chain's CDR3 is CASSFGGTLLWEQYF. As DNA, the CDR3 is TGTGCCAGCAGCTTCGGGGGAACCCTCCTATGGGAGCAGTACTTC.

DNA of the CDR3: TGTGCCAGCTCAAGCGGACTAGAAAGGTCTAGGCTGTTTTTT. It is translated as CASSSGLERSRLFF. The chain joins TRBV18 to TRBJ2-2; 7 positions agree with TRBD2. CDR1 and CDR2 (germline): KGHSH, LQKENI. This CDR3 is 14 amino acids long. V lost 5 bases, J lost 13 bases, and 13 bases stayed unmatched.

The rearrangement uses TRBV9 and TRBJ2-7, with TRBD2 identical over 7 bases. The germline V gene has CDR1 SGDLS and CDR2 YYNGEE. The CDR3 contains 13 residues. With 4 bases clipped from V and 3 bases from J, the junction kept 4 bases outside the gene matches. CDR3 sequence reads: CASSPRGDYEQYF. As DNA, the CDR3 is TGTGCCAGCAGCCCACGGGGGGACTACGAGCAGTACTTC.

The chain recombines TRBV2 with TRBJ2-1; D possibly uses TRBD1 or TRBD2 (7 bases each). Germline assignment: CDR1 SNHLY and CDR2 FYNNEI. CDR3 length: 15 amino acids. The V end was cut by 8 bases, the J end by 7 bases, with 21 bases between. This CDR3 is CASEGGTAHLNEQFF. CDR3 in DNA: TGTGCCAGCGAGGGAGGGACAGCCCATTTGAATGAGCAGTTCTTC.

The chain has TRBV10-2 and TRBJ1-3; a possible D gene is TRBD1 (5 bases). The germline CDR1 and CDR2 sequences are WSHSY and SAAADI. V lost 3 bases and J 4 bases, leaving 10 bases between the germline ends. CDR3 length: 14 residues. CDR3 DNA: TGCGCCAGCAGTGAAGGGGATATAGGAAACACCATATATTTT. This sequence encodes CASSEGDIGNTIYF.

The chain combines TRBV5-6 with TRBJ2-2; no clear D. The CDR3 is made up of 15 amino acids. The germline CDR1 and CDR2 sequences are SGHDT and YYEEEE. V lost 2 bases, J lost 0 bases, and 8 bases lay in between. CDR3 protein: CASSFLGPNTGELFF. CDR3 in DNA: TGTGCCAGCAGCTTTTTAGGCCCGAACACCGGGGAGCTGTTTTTT. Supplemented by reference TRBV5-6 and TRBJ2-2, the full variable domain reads DAGVTQSPTHLIKTRGQQVTLRCSPKSGHDTVSWYQQALGQGPQFIFQYYEEEERQRGNFPDRFSGHQFPNYSSELNVNALLLGDSALYLCASSFLGPNTGELFFGEGSRLTVL.

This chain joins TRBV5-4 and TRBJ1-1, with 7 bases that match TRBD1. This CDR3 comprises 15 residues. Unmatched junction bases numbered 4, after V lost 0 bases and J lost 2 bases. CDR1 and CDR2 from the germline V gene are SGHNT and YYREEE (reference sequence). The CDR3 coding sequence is TGTGCCAGCAGCTTGGCACAGGGGCATAACACTGAAGCTTTCTTT. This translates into CASSLAQGHNTEAFF.

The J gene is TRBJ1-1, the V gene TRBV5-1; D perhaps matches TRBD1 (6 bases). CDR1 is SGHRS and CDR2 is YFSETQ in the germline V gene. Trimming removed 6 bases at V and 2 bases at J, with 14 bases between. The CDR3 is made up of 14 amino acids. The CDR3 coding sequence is TGCGCCAGCACCTCGGGGGCAGGTAACACTGAAGCTTTCTTT. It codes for CASTSGAGNTEAFF.

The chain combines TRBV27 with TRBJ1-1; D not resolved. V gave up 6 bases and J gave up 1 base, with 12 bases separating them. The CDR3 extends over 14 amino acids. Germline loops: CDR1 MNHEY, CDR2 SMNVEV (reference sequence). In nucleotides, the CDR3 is TGTGCCAGCAGACTGCATTTGTCGAACACTGAAGCTTTCTTT. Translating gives CASRLHLSNTEAFF.